This T cell receptor beta chain was captured in a study of T cells in Graves' hyperthyroidism and ophthalmopathy (dated by TCRdb to about 2019). About the full investigation: Peripheral blood was sampled at the time of initial diagnosis, prior to any treatment. To identify distinguishing TCR V-J signatures, a discovery cohort of some 100 patients was used, comprising 40 to 45 with Graves' ophthalmopathy and 57 with stable Graves' hyperthyroidism. An independent validation cohort of about 20 hyperthyroidism patients and 17 patients who later progressed to ophthalmopathy tested prospective prediction of ophthalmopathy. The 100 or so discovery patients were randomly divided into training and test sets at a 7:3 ratio. In addition, the study compared T-cell repertoires in thyroid tissue and in blood from about 6 Graves' hyperthyroidism patients. Once sampling was done, hyperthyroidism patients were given methimazole at a starting dose of 30 mg daily, whereas ophthalmopathy patients were given high-dose intravenous methylprednisolone. The paper reports TCR Vbeta CDR3 sequencing of more than 120 peripheral blood samples: approximately 43 ophthalmopathy, under 80 hyperthyroidism and approximately 17 progressor patients. What the study reported, not specific to this receptor: Most expanded thyroid clonotypes (frequency above 0.001) were also found in blood, which suggests that blood repertoires may mirror thyroid immune responses. Sample size was not statistically predetermined, and blinding of investigators to group allocation was not performed. In validation, progression to ophthalmopathy was predicted by the model with approximately 67% sensitivity and 72% to 85% specificity, a median of around 5.9 months before onset. A model built on a 13 V-J signature distinguished ophthalmopathy from stable hyperthyroidism, reaching approximately 89% sensitivity and 81% to 83% specificity in cross-validation and 80%/75% in testing.

Ophthalmopathy patients had moderately to severely active disease, with a Clinical Activity Score of 3 or more, a NOSPECS grade of 4 or more, and a disease duration of less than 3 months. Patients with uncontrolled infections, other autoimmune diseases, pregnancy or lactation were excluded. Diagnoses were established on the basis of clinical symptoms, serum thyroxine and TRAb, thyroid ultrasound, and orbital computed tomography. PBMCs were separated from roughly 10 ml of fresh peripheral blood using Ficoll-Paque density gradient centrifugation. Total RNA was extracted with Trizol reagent, and quality was checked on an Agilent 2100 Bioanalyzer. In the germline V gene, CDR1 corresponds to SGHTA and CDR2 to FQGNSA. The CDR3 spans 14 residues, from the cysteine through the phenylalanine. Just CDR3 DNA is preserved here, 42 bases in frame from base 1. The V and J ends are trimmed by 5 bases and 2 bases, leaving 11 bases between them.

The TCR beta CDR3 regions were amplified from RNA transcripts. The TCR CDR3 was subjected to a first round of RT-PCR using the HTBI primer set and the Qiagen OneStep RT-PCR kit. The libraries were constructed in a second round of multiplex PCR and then size-selected and purified. Paired-end sequencing of the libraries was performed with 100 bp reads on an Illumina HiSeq2000. For the original study's pipeline: SOAPnuke was used to process the raw data, removing reads that contained adapters or uncalled bases, had a mean Phred below 15, or lacked an exact match to the constant primer or identifier. High-quality paired reads were merged using COPE v1.2.5, and each unique nucleotide sequence was defined as a clonotype. Clonotypes were aligned to IMGT TRBV, TRBD and TRBJ reference segments using MiTCR v1.1. The analysis included only V-J combinations with a frequency above 0.0001, which together covered 99% to 99.2% of the repertoires. The TCS score was defined as the ratio of F50 (clonal expansion) to E x V (chaos), calculated using BLOSUM62-based TCRdist between CDR3 peptides within each V-J. Welch's t-statistics and random forest reduced roughly 500 V-J features to 13, which were used in a naive Bayes classifier (R e1071). Using fastp trimming at Q25 and MiXCR clonotype assembly, TCRdb reanalyzed the public sequencing data and kept in-frame beta chains. Rows with a matching CDR3 protein are joined into one entry that keeps the most common DNA and genes. The V and J calls and clone size are TCRdb's, not the authors'. This sample has roughly 500,000 distinct CDR3 sequences in its table, and about 20% of those were observed once. Around 54% of the sample lies in the top ten.

As to this clonotype: Its antigen is not yet known. Within one base of it there is no much larger clone, and no base qualities were kept.

The chain employs TRBV7-2 and TRBJ2-3; a weak D assignment points to TRBD2 (5 bases agree). The receptor was derived from a woman in her 70s with Graves' ophthalmopathy. The sequencing input was blood. The CDR3 is CASSRAGLTDTQYF. The nucleotide sequence is given as TGTGCCAGCAGCAGGGCGGGCCTCACAGATACGCAGTATTTT.